This TCR beta chain was documented in a study of T cell responses to AZD1222 COVID-19 vaccine. General observations from the study: Unmutated variant regions are reportedly the target of nearly half of TCRs that are spike-specific. Clonal diversity may have been underestimated in mostly white British donors. Baseline seropositives among AZD1222 recipients totaled only six. CD4 TCRs linked to vaccination spanned spike, dominating at 160-218 and 743-854.

Repertoires were generated with immunoSEQ multiplex PCR, while TCRdb's copy carries only in-frame clones and drops some. This table has about 96,000 clones, 89% appearing once. This clone came up a few times. What it binds is not known. The TCR sequence derives from an adult in good health. The sample was peripheral blood, taken on day 0 of AZD1222 vaccination.

The CDR3 sequence: CASSISYSNQPQHF. As DNA, the CDR3 is TGTGCCAGTAGTATAAGTTATAGCAATCAGCCCCAGCATTTT. The chain couples TRBV19 to TRBJ1-5; D is ambiguous. V lost 2 bases and J lost 0, with 5 bases in between. Germline V CDR1 and CDR2: LNHDA, SQIVND (reference sequence). This CDR3 contains 14 residues. The complete variable domain, with remaining parts taken from reference TRBV19 and TRBJ1-5, reads DGGITQSPKYLFRKEGQNVTLSCEQNLNHDAMYWYRQDPGQGLRLIYYSQIVNDFQKGDIAEGYSVSREKKESFPLTVTSAQKNPTAFYLCASSISYSNQPQHFGDGTRLSIL.